This T cell receptor (beta chain) was sequenced during a study of molecular identifiers for immune sequencing clone quantification. Findings and limits, study-wide: Clones above 20 RNA copies held over 98% of effector molecules, under 1% in naive cells.

Listed TCR primers and previously described methods were used for bulk TCR libraries. TCRdb independently ran MiXCR on the PCR reads; one entry per CDR3 protein. The table includes approximately 680,000 distinct CDR3 sequences, over 25% detected once. In this sample, this clonotype turned up many times. The target antigen is unknown. The naive CD8 libraries originated from between 20,000 and 1,000,000 sorted cells and drew on 10%, 30% or 50% RNA. Material: naive CD8+ T cells from blood, with Jurkat cell RNA spiked in. The subset is: FACS-sorted CD8+CD4-CCR7+CD45RA+ naive T cells. The receptor comes from a human donor in good health. Some libraries in this study had Jurkat cell RNA spiked in.

The DNA of the CDR3 is TGTGCCTGGAGTGGGGCGGCCTTGAACACTGAAGCTTTCTTT. This codes for CAWSGAALNTEAFF. The gene calls are TRBV30 and TRBJ1-1; no clear D gene. V was cut by 1 base and J by 0 bases, with 9 bases left in between. Germline V gene data show CDR1 as GTSNPN and CDR2 as SVGIG (reference sequence). CDR3 length: 14 residues. Looking up the rest from reference TRBV30 and TRBJ1-1 gives the full variable domain: SQTIHQWPATLVQPVGSPLSLECTVEGTSNPNLYWYRQAAGRGLQLLFYSVGIGQISSEVPQNLSASRPQDRQFILSSKKLLLSDSGFYLCAWSGAALNTEAFFGQGTRLTVV.